This T cell receptor (beta chain) was captured by sequencing in a study of T-cell memory formation after mild COVID-19. In this sample, this clonotype turned up many times. The target antigen is unknown. TCRdb reanalysed the 5' RACE reads using MiXCR and keeps one entry per CDR3 protein. This sample carries about 560,000 distinct CDR3 sequences, under 20% of them seen once, and the ten largest clones take around 12%. Germline CDR1 reads SNHLY; CDR2 reads FYNNEI. The CDR3 sequence is 12 residues long. Between the trimmed V and J ends, which lost 2 bases and 2 bases, there was a span of 3 bases. Broader study findings: Clones contracting day 15 to 85 were balanced CD4/CD8; later expanders leaned CD4+. Clones that contracted clustered mainly in CM and EM if CD4+ and in EMRA if CD8+. Pre-infection memory already had some responding clones, implying cross-reactive memory joined.

V and J are TRBV2 and TRBJ1-2; D not certain. Source material: PBMCs or a T cell subset sorted from them (not recorded which). This sequence originates from an adult woman who had mild COVID-19 (a few samples of this study predate the infection). Cell type and time point are not known. This CDR3 is CASSETNYGYTF. The CDR3 region has the DNA TGTGCCAGCAGTGAAACCAACTATGGCTACACCTTC. Based on the CDR3 plus reference TRBV2 and TRBJ1-2, the full variable domain is EPEVTQTPSHQVTQMGQEVILRCVPISNHLYFYWYRQILGQKVEFLVSFYNNEISEKSEIFDDQFSVERPDGSNFTLKIRSTKLEDSAMYFCASSETNYGYTFGSGTRLTVV.